What follows are 31 T cell receptor beta chains derived from one specimen sequenced in a study of breast tumors, draining lymph nodes, adjacent tissues. The lymph nodes were axillary draining lymph nodes from breast cancer patients. TCRdb re-analysed the multiplex PCR reads in MiXCR, keeping a single row per CDR3 protein. This table holds some 150,000 distinct CDR3 sequences, about a fifth found once. Sequencing used axillary lymph node tissue. These receptors were collected from a female donor with breast cancer. Some clones in this sample may be carry-over from other donors' samples.

On this clonotype: This sequence may be a read error, since a much larger clone differs from it by one base. The V gene is TRBV6-8, the J gene TRBJ2-1; 11 bases line up with TRBD1. Germline lookup yields CDR1 MNHGY and CDR2 SAAAGT. CDR3 size: 16 residues. The DNA for the CDR3 is TGTGCCAGCAGAGACCTAGGACAGGGGGCACACAATGAGCAGCTCTTC. The encoded protein is CASRDLGQGAHNEQLF.

This clonotype was counted only a few times. V and J are TRBV7-2 and TRBJ2-4; TRBD1 matches at 8 bases. Germline loops: CDR1 SGHTA, CDR2 FQGNSA. Germline trimming cut 5 bases from V and 1 base from J; bases unmatched to any gene: 10. The CDR3 runs 17 residues. CDR3 DNA sequence: TGTGCCAGCAGCCATGGGACAGGCCTGGGGGCCAAAAACATTCAGTACTTC. It codes for CASSHGTGLGAKNIQYF.

This clonotype was detected ten times or more. The genes are TRBV7-2 and TRBJ2-1; D is undetermined. The ends were cut back, 5 bases at V and 2 bases at J, with 4 bases in the middle. Germline CDR1 is SGHTA and CDR2 is FQGNSA. The CDR3 runs 12 residues. CDR3 nucleotides: TGTGCCAGCAGCATCACCTACAATGAGCAGTTCTTC. Its translation is CASSITYNEQFF.

Remarks on this clonotype: This could be a read error, since a much larger clone is one nucleotide away. V and J are TRBV9 and TRBJ2-1; D might be TRBD2 (6 bases). CDR1 SGDLS and CDR2 YYNGEE come from the germline V gene. The CDR3 totals 15 residues. Trimming shortened V by 4 bases and J by 3 bases, and 14 bases separated the two germline ends. Here the CDR3 reads CASSTTSLDYNEQFF. DNA for the CDR3: TGTGCCAGCAGCACCACTAGCCTGGACTACAATGAGCAGTTCTTC.

This clonotype was observed many times. CDR3 sequence: CASSLGASRNTGELFF. The CDR3 DNA follows: TGCGCCAGCAGCTTGGGGGCTAGCCGGAACACCGGGGAGCTGTTTTTT. The J gene is TRBJ2-2, the V gene TRBV5-1; TRBD2 might be the D (5 bases). Germline lookup yields CDR1 SGHRS and CDR2 YFSETQ. This CDR3 has 16 amino acids. Trimming took 0 bases from V and 1 from J, leaving 10 bases between them.

The table lists this clonotype with many counts. This rearrangement joins TRBV14 to TRBJ2-7; TRBD2 agrees at 8 bases. Germline values: CDR1 SGHDN, CDR2 FVKESK. V gave up 1 base and J gave up 4 bases; unmatched junction bases: 6. This CDR3 spans 15 amino acids. CDR3 coding DNA: TGTGCCAGCAGCCAAGGTGGGACTAGGGGATACGAGCAGTACTTC. It yields the protein CASSQGGTRGYEQYF.

This clonotype has at least ten counts. The chain links TRBV11-3 to TRBJ2-5, with TRBD2 matching over 15 bases. The CDR3 has 17 amino acids. J lost 5 bases, V lost 2 bases, and 6 bases had no gene match. The germline CDR1 and CDR2 sequences are SGHNT and YENEEA. CDR3 loop: CASSLRSGTSGRETQYF. The CDR3 DNA reads as TGTGCCAGCAGCTTAAGGTCCGGGACTAGCGGGAGGGAGACCCAGTACTTC.

This clonotype was observed once. This may arise from a read error, as a much more abundant clone is one base away. It is likely a read error, because the conserved phenylalanine at the end of the CDR3 is missing. The rearrangement joins TRBV6-5 to TRBJ2-7; 9 bases align to TRBD2. Germline V CDR1 and CDR2: MNHEY, SVGAGI. CDR3 size: 14 residues. With 5 bases clipped from V and 8 bases from J, the junction kept 10 bases outside the gene matches. CDR3 coding DNA: TGTGCCAGCAGTCCGACTAGCGGTGGGGAACAGCAGTACCTC. Protein product: CASSPTSGGEQQYL.

This clonotype has at least ten counts. The J gene is TRBJ2-1, the V gene TRBV6-2 or TRBV6-3; a weak D match, TRBD2 (5 bases). CDR3 length: 12 residues. Germline V gene sequence: CDR1 MNHEY, CDR2 SVGEGT. V dropped 7 bases and J dropped 8 bases, with 12 bases sitting between them. The CDR3 coding sequence is TGTGCCAGCAAGGCCACTAGGGATGAGCAGTTCTTC. Translation gives CASKATRDEQFF.

This clonotype has ten or more counts. The V gene is TRBV5-1, the J gene TRBJ2-1, with TRBD2 matching over 7 bases. Germline CDR1 reads SGHRS; CDR2 reads YFSETQ. V gave up 4 bases and J gave up 4 bases; unmatched junction bases: 8. This CDR3 region has 15 residues. CDR3 region: CASSQEGLSYNEQFF. DNA of the CDR3: TGCGCCAGCAGCCAGGAGGGACTATCGTACAATGAGCAGTTCTTC. The complete variable domain, with remaining parts taken from reference TRBV5-1 and TRBJ2-1, reads KAGVTQTPRYLIKTRGQQVTLSCSPISGHRSVSWYQQTPGQGLQFLFEYFSETQRNKGNFPGRFSGRQFSNSRSEMNVSTLELGDSALYLCASSQEGLSYNEQFFGPGTRLTVL.

Ten or more counts support this clonotype. The DNA for the CDR3 is TGTGCCAGCGGCCTGGCGGTAGCGCAAGAGACCCAGTACTTC. This encodes CASGLAVAQETQYF. The chain links TRBV28 to TRBJ2-5; perhaps TRBD2 as D (5 bases). CDR3 length equals 14 residues. The germline gives CDR1 MDHEN, CDR2 SYDVKM. With 8 bases removed from V and 2 bases from J, the gap between germline ends came to 15 bases.

This clonotype has ten or more counts. J is TRBJ2-5 and V is TRBV2; 13 nucleotides match TRBD2. The CDR3 length is 17 residues. The V gene end was trimmed by 7 bases and the J gene end by 9 bases; junction bases not matched to a gene: 17. Looked up from germline, CDR1 is SNHLY and CDR2 is FYNNEI. The CDR3 protein is CASNPGLAGPPFTAQYF. DNA of the CDR3: TGTGCCAGCAACCCGGGACTAGCGGGGCCCCCATTCACGGCCCAGTACTTC.

This clonotype was observed a single time. A much larger clone differs from this one at a single base, so this may be a read error. The CDR3 is CASSPPGLAGSGELCF. The CDR3 DNA is TGTGCCAGCAGTCCCCCGGGACTAGCGGGGTCCGGGGAGCTGTGTTTT. The J gene is TRBJ2-2, the V gene TRBV12-3 or TRBV12-4; TRBD2 matches 13 bases. The CDR3 is 16 amino acids.

This clonotype was detected many times. The rearrangement links TRBV18 to TRBJ2-7, with no clear D. Germline-derived CDR1 and CDR2 are KGHSH and LQKENI. There are 13 residues in the CDR3. Trimming pared 8 bases from V and 5 bases from J, leaving 16 bases between. The CDR3 is CASRGLGPHEQYF. CDR3 DNA: TGTGCCAGCAGAGGTTTAGGTCCCCACGAGCAGTACTTC.

The table lists this clonotype with a count of one. This may be a read error, as it is one base from a much larger clone. The J gene is TRBJ1-2, the V gene TRBV20-1; the match to TRBD1 covers 8 bases. The CDR3 spans 13 residues. Germline CDR1 reads DFQATT; CDR2 reads SNEGSKA (reference sequence). DNA of the CDR3: TGCAGTGCTAGGAGGACAGGGAACTGTGGCTACACCTTC. Protein product: CSARRTGNCGYTF.

Ten or more counts support this clonotype. The chain carries TRBV15 and TRBJ2-3; the D call may be TRBD1 or TRBD2 (7 bases each). Germline assignment: CDR1 LNHNV and CDR2 YYDKDF (reference sequence). V was cut by 3 bases and J by 0 bases, with 13 bases left in between. The CDR3 is 16 amino acids. CDR3 sequence (DNA): TGTGCCACCAGCAGGCAGGGGGGGGCTAGCACAGATACGCAGTATTTT. It encodes CATSRQGGASTDTQYF.

This clonotype was detected many times. The rearrangement links TRBV7-9 to TRBJ2-1; 11 nucleotides match TRBD2. The CDR3 has 14 amino acids. V was clipped by 6 bases and J by 5 bases; unmatched bases: 3. Germline CDR1 SEHNR, CDR2 FQNEAQ (reference sequence). CDR3 sequence reads: CASSLTSGNNEQFF. The CDR3 region has the DNA TGTGCCAGCAGTTTGACTAGCGGGAACAATGAGCAGTTCTTC.

This clonotype occurred many times. This chain uses TRBV5-1 with TRBJ2-1; D gene ambiguous. Between the trimmed V and J ends, which lost 0 bases and 0 bases, there was a span of 7 bases. This CDR3 spans 15 amino acids. The germline V gene has CDR1 SGHRS and CDR2 YFSETQ. The CDR3 DNA is TGCGCCAGCAGCTTGGGGCGGAACTCCTACAATGAGCAGTTCTTC. It is translated as CASSLGRNSYNEQFF.

Comments on this clonotype: A single base separates this from a much larger clone, so it may be a read error. This sequence joins TRBV12-3 or TRBV12-4 and TRBJ2-5; the D is unclear. The CDR3 sequence is 14 residues long. CDR3 nucleotides: TGTGCCAGCAGTTTCGGACGGCTCCAAGGGACCCAGTACTTC. Translating gives CASSFGRLQGTQYF.

Ten or more counts support this clonotype. The rearrangement joins TRBV19 to TRBJ2-1; 8 bases are a match to TRBD2. The CDR3 is made up of 14 amino acids. The V and J ends lost 2 bases and 7 bases, in that order; junction bases with no gene match: 4. Germline V gene data show CDR1 as LNHDA and CDR2 as SQIVND (reference sequence). CDR3 residues: CASSITGGINEQFF. DNA of the CDR3: TGTGCCAGTAGTATAACGGGAGGGATAAATGAGCAGTTCTTC.

This clonotype was seen many times. The chain links TRBV27 to TRBJ2-7; TRBD1 is a possible D gene (5 bases). V was pared by 0 bases and J by 2 bases, with 8 bases between. This CDR3 is 14 amino acids long. CDR1 MNHEY and CDR2 SMNVEV come from the germline V gene (reference sequence). In DNA, the CDR3 is TGTGCCAGCAGTTTATCGGTGGGGCCCTACGAGCAGTACTTC. Protein: CASSLSVGPYEQYF.

This clonotype was recorded at least ten times. V and J are TRBV5-1 and TRBJ2-2; 7 nucleotides match TRBD1. The CDR3 has 17 amino acids. Trimming removed 5 bases from V and 4 bases from J; junction bases left unmatched: 14. Looked up from germline, CDR1 is SGHRS and CDR2 is YFSETQ. CDR3 DNA: TGCGCCAGCAGGACCGGCGCGCTAGGGGGCACCACCGGGGAGCTGTTTTTT. It yields the protein CASRTGALGGTTGELFF.

This clonotype showed up many times. V usage is TRBV19 and J usage is TRBJ2-2, with TRBD2 matching over 8 bases. The CDR3 is made up of 15 amino acids. From germline, CDR1 is LNHDA and CDR2 SQIVND (reference sequence). V trimming: 3 bases; J trimming: 4 bases; junction bases outside the gene matches: 4. DNA of the CDR3: TGTGCCAGTAGTATTCGTCGGGAGGGCACCGGGGAGCTGTTTTTT. Amino acids: CASSIRREGTGELFF. The full variable domain, rest sourced from reference TRBV19 and TRBJ2-2, is DGGITQSPKYLFRKEGQNVTLSCEQNLNHDAMYWYRQDPGQGLRLIYYSQIVNDFQKGDIAEGYSVSREKKESFPLTVTSAQKNPTAFYLCASSIRREGTGELFFGEGSRLTVL.

This clonotype appeared many times. The chain carries TRBV6-1 and TRBJ2-3, with TRBD2 as a possible D gene (6 bases). V was clipped by 1 base and J by 3 bases, with 17 bases between them. Germline V gene data show CDR1 as MNHNS and CDR2 as SASEGT. The length of the CDR3 is 17 residues. The CDR3 reads CASSEVGSRPITDTQYF. The CDR3 bases are TGTGCCAGCAGTGAAGTCGGGAGCCGGCCAATTACAGATACGCAGTATTTT.

The chain recombines TRBV4-2 with TRBJ2-7; D remains unclear. V was cut by 5 bases and J by 2 bases, with 10 bases left in between. Germline V gene sequence: CDR1 LGHNA, CDR2 YNFKEQ. CDR3 length equals 13 residues. CDR3: CASSSGPTYEQYF. CDR3 nucleotide sequence: TGTGCCAGCAGCTCCGGACCGACCTACGAGCAGTACTTC.

This clonotype was seen repeatedly, ten times or more. The CDR3 DNA sequence: TGTGCCAGCAGCGTAGGGTCAGGGGGGGGTCAAGAGACCCAGTACTTC. Translation gives CASSVGSGGGQETQYF. The rearrangement joins TRBV9 to TRBJ2-5, with D perhaps given as TRBD1 or TRBD2 (7 bases each). The V and J ends lost 0 bases and 2 bases respectively, with 14 bases between them. Per germline, CDR1 SGDLS and CDR2 YYNGEE. This CDR3 has 16 amino acids.

This clonotype was picked up a small number of times. J is TRBJ2-3 and V is TRBV4-1; 14 bases map to TRBD2. The CDR3 contains 19 residues. Germline CDR1 is MGHRA and CDR2 is YSYEKL. J gave up 8 bases and V 0 bases, and 13 bases lay outside the gene matches. CDR3 in DNA: TGCGCCAGCAGCCAAGAGGGTCCGGGACTAGCGGGAGAAGAGGCTACGCAGTATTTT. Encoded protein: CASSQEGPGLAGEEATQYF.

The table lists this clonotype with a few counts. This chain joins TRBV5-1 and TRBJ2-1; 10 bases map to TRBD2. The CDR3 covers 16 residues. The trim removed 0 bases at V and 6 bases at J, leaving 6 bases unmatched. Looked up from germline, CDR1 is SGHRS and CDR2 is YFSETQ. The CDR3 region is CASSLVSGRRSNEQFF. The CDR3 region has the DNA TGCGCCAGCAGCTTGGTTAGCGGGAGGAGGAGCAATGAGCAGTTCTTC.

This clonotype was seen at least ten times. The chain is built from TRBV20-1 and TRBJ1-3; 7 nucleotides match TRBD1. This CDR3 has 13 amino acids. Germline CDR1 is DFQATT and CDR2 is SNEGSKA (reference sequence). V dropped 6 bases and J dropped 0; count of bases not matched to a gene: 2. CDR3 protein: CSAYRGSGNTIYF. The CDR3 coding sequence is TGCAGTGCCTACAGGGGCTCTGGAAACACCATATATTTT.

The table lists this clonotype with a few counts. The chain is built from TRBV5-4 and TRBJ2-7, with TRBD2 matching over 8 bases. After removal of 3 bases from V and 2 bases from J, the junction contained 7 bases not matched to a gene. The germline CDR1 and CDR2 sequences are SGHNT and YYREEE (reference sequence). CDR3 length: 15 residues. The CDR3 DNA is TGTGCCAGCAGCTCTCGGGGGGGGGACGCCTACGAGCAGTACTTC. It translates to CASSSRGGDAYEQYF.

With regard to this clonotype: A read error is possible here, since a much larger clone lies one base away. This chain connects TRBV2 to TRBJ2-2; D gene unclear. V gave up 2 bases and J gave up 4 bases, with 11 bases separating them. Germline assignment: CDR1 SNHLY and CDR2 FYNNEI. The CDR3 contains 15 residues. The CDR3 nucleotides are TGTGCCAGCAGTGAATGGCGAAAGCTCACCGGGGAGCTGTTTTTT. Translated, it gives CASSEWRKLTGELFF.